The 29 T cell receptor beta chains given below trace back to one sample, sequenced in a study of blood T cell repertoires in COVID-19. Assay used: immunoSEQ multiplex PCR; TCRdb lists only in-frame clones, some missing. The table lists about 70,000 clones, approximately 86% of them singletons. Specimen: peripheral blood. The receptors shown here come from a woman aged 60-75 years with acute or convalescent COVID-19.

The V and J genes are TRBV6-2 or TRBV6-3 and TRBJ1-5; no clear D. The V and J ends lost 2 bases and 3 bases respectively, with 8 bases between them. This CDR3 region has 14 residues. Looked up from germline, CDR1 is MNHEY and CDR2 is SVGEGT. CDR3: CASSYVQPNQPQHF. The CDR3 DNA follows: TGTGCCAGCAGTTACGTACAGCCCAATCAGCCCCAGCATTTT.

The V call is TRBV9, the J call TRBJ2-1; 9 nucleotides agree with TRBD2. The V gene's germline CDR1 is SGDLS and CDR2 YYNGEE. The CDR3 length is 12 residues. J gave up 9 bases and V 7 bases, and 5 bases lay outside the gene matches. The CDR3 DNA is TGTGCCAGCCGTAGCGGGGGCGGTGAGCAGTTCTTC. This codes for CASRSGGGEQFF.

The V and J genes are TRBV7-9 and TRBJ2-7, with D unresolved. Germline-derived CDR1 and CDR2 are SEHNR and FQNEAQ (reference sequence). The germline V and J ends were trimmed by 0 bases and 4 bases, with 4 bases remaining between them. The CDR3 is made up of 12 amino acids. The CDR3, as DNA: TGTGCCAGCAGCTTAGCGCAGTACGAGCAGTACTTC. This translates into CASSLAQYEQYF.

The V call is TRBV10-2, the J call TRBJ1-3; TRBD1 agrees at 7 bases. CDR1 is WSHSY and CDR2 is SAAADI in the germline V gene. The junction had 4 bases not matched to a gene; V was cut back by 5 bases and J by 0 bases. This CDR3 contains 15 residues. The CDR3 loop reads CASSTGVSSGNTIYF. The DNA for the CDR3 is TGCGCCAGCAGTACAGGGGTCAGCTCTGGAAACACCATATATTTT.

This chain joins TRBV6-5 and TRBJ2-1; 7 bases fit TRBD2. In germline, CDR1 is MNHEY, CDR2 SVGAGI. The ends lost 6 bases at V and 9 bases at J; junction bases unmatched: 14. This CDR3 is 15 amino acids long. CDR3 sequence: CASRGLWNREGEQFF. The CDR3 bases are TGTGCCAGCAGAGGGCTTTGGAATAGGGAGGGTGAGCAGTTCTTC.

Here the CDR3 DNA reads TGTGCCAGTAGTTCGAGACAGGGGGATAATTCACCCCTCCACTTT. This codes for CASSSRQGDNSPLHF. This chain uses TRBV19 with TRBJ1-6, with 9 bases that match TRBD1. The V segment lost 5 bases and the J segment 5 bases; nucleotides outside the gene matches: 4. CDR1 and CDR2 from the germline V gene are LNHDA and SQIVND (reference sequence). The CDR3 is made up of 15 amino acids.

About this clone itself: This sample includes further DNA sequences coding for the same CDR3. The chain employs TRBV18 and TRBJ2-7; TRBD1 aligns across 8 bases. This CDR3 spans 14 amino acids. Trimming removed 3 bases from V and 1 base from J; junction bases left unmatched: 2. Germline V CDR1 and CDR2: KGHSH, LQKENI. The CDR3 sequence is CASSPTGGSYEQYF. CDR3 nucleotide sequence: TGTGCCAGCTCACCTACAGGGGGGTCCTACGAGCAGTACTTC.

The chain has TRBV5-1 and TRBJ1-5; 8 bases are shared with TRBD1. V lost 6 bases to trimming and J lost 9 bases; unmatched junction nucleotides: 26. Germline assignment: CDR1 SGHRS and CDR2 YFSETQ. The CDR3 contains 19 residues. Here the CDR3 reads CASILPTGVPAREVSPQHF. The CDR3 DNA sequence: TGCGCCAGCATCCTCCCGACAGGGGTCCCCGCCAGGGAGGTTTCGCCCCAGCATTTT.

This chain uses TRBV11-2 with TRBJ2-7; maybe TRBD2 (7 bases). Trimming took 1 base from V and 5 from J, leaving 18 bases between them. There are 16 residues in the CDR3. In germline, CDR1 is SGHAT, CDR2 FQNNGV. In nucleotides, the CDR3 is TGTGCCAGCAGCTTAGGGAAATGGGGGGGCCCCCACGAGCAGTACTTC. As protein: CASSLGKWGGPHEQYF. The complete variable domain, with remaining parts taken from reference TRBV11-2 and TRBJ2-7, reads EAGVAQSPRYKIIEKRQSVAFWCNPISGHATLYWYQQILGQGPKLLIQFQNNGVVDDSQLPKDRFSAERLKGVDSTLKIQPAKLEDSAVYLCASSLGKWGGPHEQYFGPGTRLTVT.

V usage is TRBV19 and J usage is TRBJ2-2; D perhaps matches TRBD2 (5 bases). The germline CDR1 and CDR2 sequences are LNHDA and SQIVND (reference sequence). The germline V and J ends were trimmed by 3 bases and 7 bases, with 18 bases remaining between them. The CDR3 consists of 16 residues. The CDR3 protein is CASSMRGPPHYGELFF. The CDR3, as DNA: TGTGCCAGTAGTATGAGAGGGCCCCCTCATTACGGGGAGCTGTTTTTT.

The rearrangement joins TRBV11-2 to TRBJ2-1; 8 bases line up with TRBD2. V lost 1 base and J lost 7; bases outside the gene matches: 15. Germline V gene data show CDR1 as SGHAT and CDR2 as FQNNGV. CDR3 size: 18 residues. This chain's CDR3 is CASSLGVLAGPRGNEQFF. The CDR3 coding sequence is TGTGCCAGCAGCTTAGGCGTCTTAGCGGGGCCAAGGGGAAATGAGCAGTTCTTC. The variable domain in full, completed from reference TRBV11-2 and TRBJ2-1, reads EAGVAQSPRYKIIEKRQSVAFWCNPISGHATLYWYQQILGQGPKLLIQFQNNGVVDDSQLPKDRFSAERLKGVDSTLKIQPAKLEDSAVYLCASSLGVLAGPRGNEQFFGPGTRLTVL.

The chain links TRBV7-9 to TRBJ1-5, with 7 nucleotides matching TRBD1. Per the germline V gene, CDR1 is SEHNR and CDR2 is FQNEAQ (reference sequence). The CDR3 is made up of 16 amino acids. Unmatched junction bases numbered 7, after V lost 5 bases and J lost 0 bases. Here the CDR3 reads CASSIGTVNSNQPQHF. In nucleotides, the CDR3 is TGTGCCAGCAGCATCGGGACAGTAAATAGCAATCAGCCCCAGCATTTT.

V usage is TRBV6-1 and J usage is TRBJ2-1; 11 bases are shared with TRBD2. Germline CDR1 is MNHNS and CDR2 is SASEGT. This CDR3 spans 16 amino acids. J gave up 7 bases and V 3 bases, and 8 bases lay outside the gene matches. The CDR3 nucleotides are TGTGCCAGCAGTGATTTGAGACTAGCGGGGAGTAATGAGCAGTTCTTC. Translated: CASSDLRLAGSNEQFF.

The sample holds many counts of this clone. The CDR3 nucleotides read TGTGCCATCAGTGAGTTGGCTAGCGGGGGTATGACCGATACGCAGTATTTT. It is translated as CAISELASGGMTDTQYF. The rearrangement uses TRBV10-3 and TRBJ2-3; 10 bases map to TRBD2. V shed 1 base, J shed 6 bases, and the junction held 10 bases outside the gene matches. Looked up from germline, CDR1 is ENHRY and CDR2 is SYGVKD. There are 17 residues in the CDR3.

The chain links TRBV9 to TRBJ2-7; 9 positions match TRBD1. CDR1 and CDR2 from the germline V gene are SGDLS and YYNGEE. The CDR3 is made up of 14 amino acids. V was clipped by 3 bases and J by 6 bases; unmatched bases: 7. CDR3 sequence (DNA): TGTGCCAGCAGCGCAGGACAGGGGAGGTTCGAGCAGTACTTC. It codes for CASSAGQGRFEQYF.

This clone occurred a few times. The chain is built from TRBV6-1 and TRBJ1-2; 11 bases line up with TRBD1. Unmatched junction bases numbered 8, after V lost 2 bases and J lost 9 bases. The CDR3 runs 15 residues. CDR1 is MNHNS, CDR2 SASEGT, per germline. CDR3 amino acids: CASSETGTGGFSYTF. DNA of the CDR3: TGTGCCAGCAGTGAAACAGGGACAGGGGGTTTCAGCTACACCTTC.

The chain uses TRBV25-1 and TRBJ2-2, with D uncertain. This CDR3 is built from 15 residues. Trimming removed 2 bases at V and 4 bases at J, with 11 bases between. The germline CDR1 and CDR2 sequences are MGHDK and SYGVNS. The CDR3 nucleotides read TGTGCCAGCAGTGAACCAGGTGTATCCACCGGGGAGCTGTTTTTT. This sequence encodes CASSEPGVSTGELFF.

In its sample, this clone was seen once. The chain recombines TRBV7-6 with TRBJ2-3, with 8 bases fitting TRBD2. This CDR3 has 15 amino acids. V gave up 2 bases and J gave up 2 bases; unmatched junction bases: 3. CDR1 SGHVS and CDR2 FNYEAQ come from the germline V gene. The CDR3 DNA reads as TGTGCCAGCAGCTTAATAGCGGGAAACACAGATACGCAGTATTTT. Protein sequence: CASSLIAGNTDTQYF.

J is TRBJ2-7 and V is TRBV27, with D possibly being TRBD1 (6 bases). Germline V gene data show CDR1 as MNHEY and CDR2 as SMNVEV (reference sequence). Trimming removed 4 bases from V and 4 bases from J, with 14 bases in between. The CDR3 length is 14 residues. The CDR3 protein is CASSYQGTEYEQYF. The CDR3 DNA follows: TGTGCCAGCAGTTACCAGGGGACGGAGTACGAGCAGTACTTC.

The table lists this clone with a few counts. J is TRBJ1-6 and V is TRBV15, with 7 bases identical to TRBD1. This CDR3 region has 15 residues. CDR1 LNHNV and CDR2 YYDKDF come from the germline V gene (reference sequence). V shed 0 bases, J shed 10 bases, and the junction held 6 bases outside the gene matches. The CDR3 DNA is TGTGCCACCAGCAGAGACAGGGGGTCTGGCTCACCCCTCCACTTT. Translation: CATSRDRGSGSPLHF.

This chain joins TRBV29-1 and TRBJ1-1; D ambiguous. Per the germline V gene, CDR1 is SQVTM and CDR2 is ANQGSEA. The CDR3 totals 11 residues. V dropped 1 base and J dropped 7 bases, with 7 bases sitting between them. CDR3: CSVEVYSEAFF. The CDR3 nucleotides read TGCAGCGTTGAAGTCTACAGTGAAGCTTTCTTT.

J is TRBJ2-7 and V is TRBV12-3 or TRBV12-4; 8 positions match TRBD1. The CDR3 loop spans 13 amino acids. V dropped 5 bases and J dropped 2; count of bases not matched to a gene: 2. The CDR3 loop reads CASSATGAYEQYF. The CDR3 DNA reads as TGTGCCAGCAGTGCGACAGGGGCCTACGAGCAGTACTTC.

The chain carries TRBV28 and TRBJ2-1; TRBD2 aligns across 8 bases. From germline, CDR1 is MDHEN and CDR2 SYDVKM. The CDR3 loop spans 17 amino acids. The junction had 18 bases not matched to a gene; V was cut back by 5 bases and J by 9 bases. The CDR3 loop is CASSHLPPGLVIGEQFF. The CDR3 DNA is TGTGCCAGCAGTCACCTACCGCCGGGACTAGTTATTGGTGAGCAGTTCTTC.

J is TRBJ1-2 and V is TRBV3-1 (or the pseudogene TRBV3-2); maybe TRBD1 (5 bases). The germline gives CDR1 LGHDT, CDR2 YNNKEL (reference sequence). V shed 1 base and J shed 13 bases, with 13 bases lying between them. This CDR3 is built from 12 residues. This CDR3 reads CASSQGQILGTF. In nucleotides, the CDR3 is TGTGCCAGCAGCCAAGGACAGATCCTCGGCACCTTC.

The J gene is TRBJ1-5, the V gene TRBV4-1, with D uncertain. V lost 4 bases, J lost 1 base, and 17 bases lay in between. The CDR3 loop spans 17 amino acids. The germline V gene has CDR1 MGHRA and CDR2 YSYEKL. CDR3 DNA: TGCGCCAGCAGCCCACAAGGTCCTACGAGGAGCAATCAGCCCCAGCATTTT. It codes for CASSPQGPTRSNQPQHF.

The J gene is TRBJ2-1, the V gene TRBV24-1; 7 nucleotides line up with TRBD1. With V trimmed by 3 bases and J by 4 bases, 8 bases remained unmatched. This CDR3 spans 16 amino acids. CDR1 is KGHDR, CDR2 SFDVKD, per germline. The CDR3 bases are TGTGCCACCAGTGATGGGACAGCCCCGTATTACAATGAGCAGTTCTTC. This translates into CATSDGTAPYYNEQFF.

J is TRBJ2-3 and V is TRBV12-5, with 7 bases matching TRBD1. The CDR3 sequence is 18 residues long. Germline V gene data show CDR1 as LGHNT and CDR2 as FRNRAP. The junction had 12 bases not matched to a gene; V was cut back by 1 base and J by 2 bases. This CDR3 reads CASGLATFDRVDTDTQYF. CDR3 in DNA: TGTGCTAGTGGTTTGGCCACATTTGACAGGGTGGACACAGATACGCAGTATTTT.

V gene TRBV6-5 combines with J gene TRBJ2-5; TRBD2 matches 8 bases. Losses at the gene ends were 4 bases for V and 2 bases for J; bases not matched to a gene: 3. The CDR3 runs to 14 residues. Germline V gives CDR1 MNHEY, CDR2 SVGAGI. CDR3 amino acids: CASSFERGQETQYF. The DNA for the CDR3 is TGTGCCAGCAGTTTTGAGCGGGGGCAAGAGACCCAGTACTTC.

The genes are TRBV13 and TRBJ2-7; 8 positions agree with TRBD2. V was clipped by 2 bases and J by 4 bases; unmatched bases: 7. The germline V gene has CDR1 PRHDT and CDR2 FYEKMQ (reference sequence). The CDR3 length is 15 residues. The DNA for the CDR3 is TGTGCCAGCAGCTTAACACGGGGGGGCCGATACGAGCAGTACTTC. Translating it yields CASSLTRGGRYEQYF.